The clone carrying this T cell receptor (beta chain) has at least ten counts. Antigen: not known. CDR1 and CDR2 (germline): SGHDT, YYEEEE. V lost 4 bases and J lost 6; bases outside the gene matches: 5. The CDR3 spans 14 residues. These data come from a study of molecular identifiers for immune sequencing clone quantification. For the study at large: In the replicates, RNA derived from around 20,000 or 100,000 naive CD8 cells was divided into five parts, and four were sequenced. Findings and limits, study-wide: Barcodes shared by identical TCR molecules could lead to underestimated sizes of highly expanded clones. Clones that exceeded 20 RNA copies held over 99% of effector molecules, yet under 1% in naive cells.

For bulk TCR libraries, previously described methods and listed TCR primers were used. MiXCR was run by TCRdb on the PCR reads, yielding one entry per CDR3 protein. The sample holds nearly 55,000 distinct CDR3 sequences, about a third seen once. The J gene is TRBJ2-3, the V gene TRBV5-6; the match to TRBD1 covers 10 bases. The specimen was naive CD8+ T cells from blood, with Jurkat cell RNA spiked in. Subset here: FACS-sorted CD8+CD4-CCR7+CD45RA+ naive T cells. The receptor was isolated from a human donor in good health. Some libraries in this study had Jurkat cell RNA spiked in. For the CDR3, the DNA is TGTGCCAGCAGCGTCGGGACAGGGGCGGATACGCAGTATTTT. Amino acid sequence: CASSVGTGADTQYF.